The clone carrying this TCR beta chain was seen a few times. Per the study methods: Estimation of nucleated cell counts was performed using reference gene primer amplification. Method: immunoSEQ multiplex PCR; TCRdb's copy keeps in-frame clones and lacks some. Clone size and the V and J calls come from that table; the DNA yielded D and trimming. Of about 140,000 clones listed, 75% to 85% were seen once; the top ten hold approximately 5%. Germline V gene data show CDR1 as LNHDA and CDR2 as SQIVND (reference sequence). There are 17 residues in the CDR3. Trimming pared 3 bases from V and 7 bases from J, leaving 19 bases between. The sample comes from a study of blood T cell repertoires in COVID-19. Study as a whole: PBMCs, B-cell-depleted T cells, or T cells provided the cDNA or gDNA that made up the material.

The source is a woman aged 50 to 60 with acute or convalescent COVID-19. Sequenced: peripheral blood. This rearrangement joins TRBV19 to TRBJ1-6; no clear D. CDR3 region: CASSISANGQRNSPLHF. The CDR3, as DNA: TGTGCCAGTAGTATTTCCGCGAACGGCCAGCGGAATTCACCCCTCCACTTT.